This entry describes one T cell receptor (beta chain). Its antigen is currently unknown. Assay used: immunoSEQ multiplex PCR; TCRdb lists only in-frame clones, some missing. This sample has about 75,000 clones; around four fifths occur once, and the top ten carry more than 2%. This CDR3 is built from 15 residues. Germline V gene sequence: CDR1 MDHEN, CDR2 SYDVKM. V dropped 6 bases and J dropped 6; count of bases not matched to a gene: 6. The sample is drawn from a study of T cell clones after liver transplantation. The overall study: Three of the eight recipients were HCV-positive; the rest had non-autoimmune, non-viral transplant indications. General study results and limits: Donor-reactive sequences fell more than third party-reactive ones, suggesting partial deletion.

This clonotype was obtained from a human patient who received a liver transplant. Certain T cells may be donor cells from the graft. The specimen comprised CD4+ T cells from blood, sampled less than 50 months after liver transplant. The chain joins TRBV28 to TRBJ2-5; TRBD2 aligns across 14 bases. CDR3 bases: TGTGCCAGCAGCGAGACTAGCGGGAGGGCGAAGACCCAGTACTTC. This gives the protein CASSETSGRAKTQYF.